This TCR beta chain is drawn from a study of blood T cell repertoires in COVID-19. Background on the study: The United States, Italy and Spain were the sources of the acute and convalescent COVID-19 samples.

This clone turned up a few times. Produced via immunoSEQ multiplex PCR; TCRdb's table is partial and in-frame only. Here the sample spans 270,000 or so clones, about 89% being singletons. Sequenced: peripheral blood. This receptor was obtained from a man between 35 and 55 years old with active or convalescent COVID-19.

The CDR3 region is CASSFYPQRYNEQFF. CDR3 bases: TGTGCCAGCAGTTTTTACCCCCAGCGGTACAATGAGCAGTTCTTC. The chain employs TRBV27 and TRBJ2-1, with TRBD2 as a possible D gene (5 bases). The V end lost 3 bases, the J end lost 4 bases, and 13 bases lay between the germline ends. CDR1 MNHEY and CDR2 SMNVEV come from the germline V gene (reference sequence). The CDR3 extends over 15 amino acids.